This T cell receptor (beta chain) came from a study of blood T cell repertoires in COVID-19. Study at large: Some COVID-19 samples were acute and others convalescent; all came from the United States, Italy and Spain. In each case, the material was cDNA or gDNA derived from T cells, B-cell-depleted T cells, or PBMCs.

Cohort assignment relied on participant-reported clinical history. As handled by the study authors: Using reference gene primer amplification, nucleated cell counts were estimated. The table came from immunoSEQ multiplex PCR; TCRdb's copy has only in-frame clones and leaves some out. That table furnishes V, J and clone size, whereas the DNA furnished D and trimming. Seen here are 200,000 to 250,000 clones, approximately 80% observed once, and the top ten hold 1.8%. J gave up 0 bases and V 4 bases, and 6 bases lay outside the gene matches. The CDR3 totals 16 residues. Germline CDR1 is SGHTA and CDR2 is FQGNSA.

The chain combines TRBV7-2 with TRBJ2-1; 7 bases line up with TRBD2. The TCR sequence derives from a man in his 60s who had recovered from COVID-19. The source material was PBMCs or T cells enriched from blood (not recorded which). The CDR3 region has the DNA TGTGCCAGCAGCTCGGGAAGCGGGGTCTCCTACAATGAGCAGTTCTTC. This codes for CASSSGSGVSYNEQFF. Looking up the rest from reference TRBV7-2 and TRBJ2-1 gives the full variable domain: GAGVSQSPSNKVTEKGKDVELRCDPISGHTALYWYRQSLGQGLEFLIYFQGNSAPDKSGLPSDRFSAERTGGSVSTLTIQRTQQEDSAVYLCASSSGSGVSYNEQFFGPGTRLTVL.